This TCR beta chain is from a study of cytomegalovirus exposure and HLA in healthy donors. General study findings and limits: Altogether, 164 TCR beta chains were recorded as cytomegalovirus-associated. Fewer N-insertions (relative to the 666-donor mean) were reportedly seen in an Asian-associated ancestry cluster in a later analysis. Among TCR beta chains of equal frequency, HLA-associated ones were more clonally expanded in a later analysis.

Vbeta (60) and Jbeta (13) primers were used in the PCR. Profiled with immunoSEQ multiplex PCR; TCRdb holds only in-frame clones, not every one. The sample lists 82,000 or so clones, 74% occurring once. CDR3 size: 14 residues. Germline loops: CDR1 MNHEY, CDR2 SMNVEV (reference sequence). J gave up 2 bases and V 10 bases, and 6 bases lay outside the gene matches. To note about this clone: Its specificity is unknown.

Each donor's status was that of a healthy bone marrow donor. The sample was PBMCs. The source is a woman aged 50 to 60 in good health and CMV-seropositive. This sequence joins TRBV27 and TRBJ2-1; 9 bases are a match to TRBD1. The CDR3 DNA reads TGTGCCATCAAACAGGGGGCGACCTACAATGAGCAGTTCTTC. Encoded protein: CAIKQGATYNEQFF.